This T cell receptor beta chain came from a study of blood T cell repertoires in COVID-19. At the level of the study: Researchers got acute and convalescent COVID-19 samples from the United States, Italy and Spain. The analysed material was cDNA or gDNA that came from T cells, B-cell-depleted T cells, or PBMCs.

Per the authors' pipeline: Scientists estimated how many nucleated cells there were by amplifying reference gene primers. The method was immunoSEQ multiplex PCR; TCRdb's version includes in-frame clones alone and lacks a portion of them. V, J and clone size are taken as reported in that table, and D and trimming were inferred from the DNA itself. Altogether 200,000 to 250,000 clones are present, about 84% being singletons, with the ten largest covering around 7.8%. V lost 0 bases and J lost 2, with 8 bases in between. CDR3 length: 14 amino acids. Germline CDR1 SGHRS, CDR2 YFSETQ. Seattle patients were enrolled during active infection and followed longitudinally.

This sequence joins TRBV5-1 and TRBJ1-2; no definite D call. The sequence was collected from a woman over 75 with COVID-19, enrolled during active disease. The sequenced sample was peripheral blood. As DNA, the CDR3 is TGCGCCAGCAGCTTGGATGGTCTAAACTATGGCTACACCTTC. Translated: CASSLDGLNYGYTF.